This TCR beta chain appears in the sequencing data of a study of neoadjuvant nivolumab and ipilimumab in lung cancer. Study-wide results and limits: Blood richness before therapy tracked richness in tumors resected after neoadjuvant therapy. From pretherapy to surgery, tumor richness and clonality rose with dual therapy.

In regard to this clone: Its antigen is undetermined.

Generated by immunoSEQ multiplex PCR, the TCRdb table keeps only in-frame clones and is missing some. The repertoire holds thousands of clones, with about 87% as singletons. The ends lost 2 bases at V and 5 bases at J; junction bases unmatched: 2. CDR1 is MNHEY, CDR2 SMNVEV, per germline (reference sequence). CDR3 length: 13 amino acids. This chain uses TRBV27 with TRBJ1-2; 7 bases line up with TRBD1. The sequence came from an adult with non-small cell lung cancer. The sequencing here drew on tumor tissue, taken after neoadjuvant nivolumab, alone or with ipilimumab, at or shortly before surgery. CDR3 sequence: CASSLKGAYGYTF. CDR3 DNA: TGTGCCAGCAGTTTAAAGGGGGCGTATGGCTACACCTTC.